Described below is a single T cell receptor beta chain sequence and its context. No antigen is known for it. The sample is drawn from a study of response to subunit inactivated influenza vaccine. Overall study results and limits: Authors suggested each seasonal influenza vaccination recruits few new T cells.

TCRdb reprocessed the RT-PCR reads with MiXCR, giving one entry per CDR3 protein. The table shows under 950,000 distinct CDR3 sequences, with 21% occurring only once. The germline V and J ends were trimmed by 11 bases and 7 bases, with 14 bases remaining between them. The CDR3 covers 12 residues. Germline lookup yields CDR1 MNHNS and CDR2 SASEGT. The V gene is TRBV6-1, the J gene TRBJ1-4; TRBD1 might be the D (5 bases). The sample here was PBMCs from blood, taken less than 6 days after vaccination. This clonotype was sampled from a man aged 45-60 years who received an inactivated influenza vaccine. Here the CDR3 DNA reads TGTGCCGGGAGAGGGGCGAGTGAAAAACTGTTTTTT. Its protein is CAGRGASEKLFF.